Listed here is a single T cell receptor beta chain. CDR1 and CDR2 from the germline V gene are SGHTA and FQGTGA. V was clipped by 5 bases and J by 3 bases, with 20 bases between them. This CDR3 region has 16 residues. The repertoire was sequenced with immunoSEQ multiplex PCR; TCRdb's copy has only in-frame clones and lacks some. The sample records hundreds of thousands of clones, 90% to 96% being singletons. The sample is drawn from a study of shared clonotypes between healthy human individuals. Study information: Per-donor plates numbered three CD4 naive, three CD4 memory, two CD8 naive and one CD8 memory.

This receptor was taken from a woman in her twenties or thirties in good health. The chain is built from TRBV7-3 and TRBJ2-7, with a tentative D call TRBD1 (6 bases). Material for sequencing was naive CD4+ T cells sorted from blood. This sample's subset: CD45RA+ positively selected. DNA for the CDR3: TGTGCCAGCAGCCTTGGTGGAACGGGACAAAACTACGAGCAGTACTTC. It encodes CASSLGGTGQNYEQYF.